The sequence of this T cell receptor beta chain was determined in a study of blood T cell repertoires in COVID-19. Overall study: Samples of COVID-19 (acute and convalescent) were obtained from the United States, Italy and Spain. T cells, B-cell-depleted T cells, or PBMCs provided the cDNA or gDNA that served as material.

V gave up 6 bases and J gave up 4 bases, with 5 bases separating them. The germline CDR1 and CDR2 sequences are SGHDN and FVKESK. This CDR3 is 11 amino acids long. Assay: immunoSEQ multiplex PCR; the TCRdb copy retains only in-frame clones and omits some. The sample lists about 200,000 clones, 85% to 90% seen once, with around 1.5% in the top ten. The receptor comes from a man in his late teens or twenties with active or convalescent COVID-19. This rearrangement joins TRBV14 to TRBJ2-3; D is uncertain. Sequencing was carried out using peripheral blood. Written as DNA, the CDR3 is TGTGCCAGCAGTCACTCAGATACGCAGTATTTT. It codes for CASSHSDTQYF.